This TCR beta chain was documented in a study of shared clonotypes between healthy human individuals (TCRdb year 2020). For the study in its entirety: The cohort comprised a couple of women and three men aged 18 to 49 years. For each donor, CD4 naive and CD4 memory were each run on three plates, CD8 naive on two plates, and CD8 memory on one plate. To estimate repertoire size and how much clonotypes are shared between individuals, the study performed deep sequencing of blood TCR repertoires from five healthy adults. Different laboratories and diverse techniques were used to prepare libraries and sequence TCR repertoires, to increase sequencing depth and limit assay-specific biases. Leukapheresis yielded between about 0.85 and 10 billion PBMCs per donor. On the study overall, not on this receptor specifically: Because the study included only a small number of donors, the genetic and exposure-history diversity represented was limited. Naive subsets generally had larger estimated clonotype richness than memory subsets. Rarefaction of sorted-subset datasets indicated incomplete sequencing despite the large sequencing depth. Sampling was limited to blood, and TCR repertoires in tissue likely differ from TCR repertoires in blood. Across a few donors, around 5% of naive CD4, roughly 3.3% of naive CD8, 2% to 2.5% of memory CD4, and 0.4% to 0.45% of memory CD8 clonotypes were shared. Pairwise subsampling indicated that sequencing depth was expected to affect the degree of clonotype sharing among donors. Higher generation probabilities were observed for clonotypes shared by all four sorted-subset donors than for non-shared clonotypes.

Reading the germline V gene gives CDR1 SGHRS and CDR2 YFSETQ. Spanning cysteine to phenylalanine, the CDR3 consists of 12 amino acids. The read is trimmed to its CDR3 DNA, 36 bases read in frame from base 1. V is trimmed back by 9 bases and J by 3 bases, and the junction contains 3 bases that no gene match accounts for. Using the deep immunoSEQ assay, TCR CDR3 regions were amplified from genomic DNA by multiplex PCR. Extracted genomic DNA from each cell subset was spread evenly across all wells of several immunoSEQ 96-well plates, with each plate serving as a replicate. For sorted subsets, around 0.2 ug of genomic DNA, equivalent to around 29,000 T cell genomes, went into each replicate PCR. Purified libraries were measured with a Qubit 3.0 fluorometer, size-checked on a Bioanalyzer 2100, and measured again with the KAPA Library Quantification kit. A separate single-read 150-cycle Illumina NextSeq 550 flow cell was used to sequence each immunoSEQ 96-well plate. Concerning the study's data processing: Because only junctional sequences without quality scores were contained in the immunoSEQ output, filtering matching that applied to full-length reads could not be performed. Sequences were annotated with PyIR, a Python wrapper for IgBLAST v1.9, and V/J genes and CDR3 were assigned using IMGT germline references. Reads with weak V/J assignments (E-value above 1e-6), missing CDR3, stop codons, out-of-frame junctions, or ambiguous translated residues were removed. V3J clonotypes were defined as sequences sharing an identical inferred V gene, J gene, and CDR3 amino acid sequence. Percentage overlap between repertoires was computed as shared unique clonotypes divided by the size of the smaller repertoire. RTK rarefaction, the Chao1 estimator, and Recon v2.1 estimates of unobserved clonotypes were used to assess repertoire richness. Generation probabilities for all TCRbeta clonotypes obtained by the gDNA method from a few donors were computed using OLGA. The table comes from immuneACCESS by way of TCRdb, which keeps in-frame sequences with V and J called. Part of the clones is missing from these tables; in studies checked, under half for an unresolved V gene and the rest for unknown reasons. The D gene and trimming were derived from the DNA, and the V and J assignments and clone size from that table. Recorded for this sample are around 940,000 clones; roughly 72% of them occurred a single time. Approximately 1.5% of the sample goes to the ten largest clones.

To note about this clone: The antigen it recognizes is unknown. Nothing much larger sits one base from this clone, and base qualities are not available.

The donors were healthy, HIV-negative adults who had no recently reported acute infections or vaccinations. All donors were Caucasian adults living in Nashville, Tennessee, USA. CD4+ T cells were enriched by magnetic negative selection; naive cells were then positively selected on CD45RA, and the negative fraction formed the memory subset. Blood was collected by leukapheresis, and PBMCs were isolated by Ficoll-Histopaque density gradient centrifugation and then cryopreserved in liquid nitrogen vapor phase. Purity and quantity of every magnetically sorted T cell population were checked by analytical flow cytometry. From each sorted fraction, genomic DNA was isolated and quantified by UV absorbance on a Nanodrop 2000c.

The rearrangement joined TRBV5-1 to TRBJ2-5; 9 junctional bases match TRBD1. The sequence was collected from a man aged 18 to 35 in good health. The sequenced sample was memory CD4+ T cells sorted from blood. The cell subset or site label here, explained by the study, means: CD45RA-negative fraction. The CDR3 region reads CATGTGKETQYF. Read as DNA, the sequence is TGCGCCACCGGGACAGGGAAAGAGACCCAGTACTTC. The CDR3 plus the reference TRBV5-1 and TRBJ2-5 genes for the other parts give the full variable domain: KAGVTQTPRYLIKTRGQQVTLSCSPISGHRSVSWYQQTPGQGLQFLFEYFSETQRNKGNFPGRFSGRQFSNSRSEMNVSTLELGDSALYLCATGTGKETQYFGPGTRLLVL.